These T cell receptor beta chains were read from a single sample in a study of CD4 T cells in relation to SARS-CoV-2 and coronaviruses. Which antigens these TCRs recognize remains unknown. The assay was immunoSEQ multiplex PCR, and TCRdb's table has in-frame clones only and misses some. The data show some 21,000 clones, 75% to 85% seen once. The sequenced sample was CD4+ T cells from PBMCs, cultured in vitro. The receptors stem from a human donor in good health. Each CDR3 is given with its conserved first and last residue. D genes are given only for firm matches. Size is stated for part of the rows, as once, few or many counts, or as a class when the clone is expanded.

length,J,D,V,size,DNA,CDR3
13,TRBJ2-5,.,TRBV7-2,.,TGTGCCAGCAGCTTTACTAAGCAAGAGACCCAGTACTTC,CASSFTKQETQYF
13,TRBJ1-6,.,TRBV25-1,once,TGTGCCAGCACCCATGGCAGGGCAAGTTCCCTCCACTTT,CASTHGRASSLHF
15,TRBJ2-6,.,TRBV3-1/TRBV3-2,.,TGTGCCAGCAGCCCGCAGGGACTGGGGGCCAACGTCCTGACTTTC,CASSPQGLGANVLTF
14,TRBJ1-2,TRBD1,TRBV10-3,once,TGTGCCATCAACCAGGACAGGGGAGACTATGGCTACACCTTC,CAINQDRGDYGYTF
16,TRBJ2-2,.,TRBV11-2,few,TGTGCCAGCACCCCATTATGGAGGGTGGGCACCGGGGAGCTGTTTTTT,CASTPLWRVGTGELFF
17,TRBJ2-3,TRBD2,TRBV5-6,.,TGTGCCAGCAGCTTGTATGAAGCGGGGGGGCCCACAGATACGCAGTATTTT,CASSLYEAGGPTDTQYF
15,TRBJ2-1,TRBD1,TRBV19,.,TGTGCCAGTAGTAGGCAGGGACAGGGTAGGAATGAGCAGTTCTTC,CASSRQGQGRNEQFF
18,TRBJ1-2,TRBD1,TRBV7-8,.,TGTGCCAGCAGCTTAGGGAGGGGACAGGAGCCTTCTAACTATGGCTACACCTTC,CASSLGRGQEPSNYGYTF
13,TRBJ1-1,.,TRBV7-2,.,TGTGCCAGCAGCCCGACAGCGGTCACTGAAGCTTTCTTT,CASSPTAVTEAFF
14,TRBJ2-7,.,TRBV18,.,TGTGCCAGCTCACCGAGCGGTCTAGCGAACGAGCAGTACTTC,CASSPSGLANEQYF
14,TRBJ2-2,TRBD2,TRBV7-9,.,TGTGCCAGCCGGCGGGGGGCCCTCACCGGGGAGCTGTTTTTT,CASRRGALTGELFF
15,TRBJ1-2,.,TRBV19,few,TGTGCCAGTAGTAGAGGGCCAGGGACCAGTACTGGCTACACCTTC,CASSRGPGTSTGYTF
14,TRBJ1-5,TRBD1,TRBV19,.,TGTGCCAGTAGTGAACAGGGGTCTGAACAGCCCCAGCATTTT,CASSEQGSEQPQHF
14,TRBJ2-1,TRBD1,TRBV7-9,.,TGTGCCAGCAGTCCGACAGGGATCGACAATGAGCAGTTCTTC,CASSPTGIDNEQFF
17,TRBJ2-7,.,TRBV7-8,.,TGTGCCAGCAGCTTTCCAGCCGGGACTCCGGGAGCCTACGAGCAGTACTTC,CASSFPAGTPGAYEQYF
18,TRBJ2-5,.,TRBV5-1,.,TGCGCCAGCAGCTTGGAACCCCCGTCGGTGTTTAGCCAAGAGACCCAGTACTTC,CASSLEPPSVFSQETQYF
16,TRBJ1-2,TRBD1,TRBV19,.,TGTGCCAGTAGTAAGCACGACAGGGTCAAGAACTATGGCTACACCTTC,CASSKHDRVKNYGYTF
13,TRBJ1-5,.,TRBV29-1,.,TGCAGCGCCGGAGACCGAGCCGGGCAGCCCCAGCATTTT,CSAGDRAGQPQHF
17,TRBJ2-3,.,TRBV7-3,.,TGTGCCAGCAGCTGGACTCGACTAGAGGGCGGGGCAGATACGCAGTATTTT,CASSWTRLEGGADTQYF
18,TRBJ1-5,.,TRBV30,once,TGTGCCTGGAGTCGAGGGAGGTTGGGGTTGAATAGCAATCAGCCCCAGCATTTT,CAWSRGRLGLNSNQPQHF
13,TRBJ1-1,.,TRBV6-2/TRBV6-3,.,TGTGCCAGCAGTCCCTCGCCCCGACAGCGGGCTTTCTTT,CASSPSPRQRAFF
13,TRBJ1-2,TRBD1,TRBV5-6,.,TGTGCCAGCAGCTTGGGGACAGGTCTGGGCCACACCTTC,CASSLGTGLGHTF
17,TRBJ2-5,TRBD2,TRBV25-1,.,TGTGCCAGCAGTGATCGGCTAGCGGGGGGGCCGTGGGAGACCCAGTACTTC,CASSDRLAGGPWETQYF
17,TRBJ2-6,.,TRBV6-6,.,TGTGCCAGCAGTCAGCCTTACCAGGCCTCTGGGGCCAACGTCCTGACTTTC,CASSQPYQASGANVLTF
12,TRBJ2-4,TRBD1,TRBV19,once,TGTGCCAGTGGACAGGGGACGAACATTCAGTACTTC,CASGQGTNIQYF
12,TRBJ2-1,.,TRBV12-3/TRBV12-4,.,TGTGCCAGCAGTTCGACCAGAGGTGAGCAGTTCTTC,CASSSTRGEQFF
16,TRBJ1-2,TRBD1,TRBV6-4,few,TGTGCCAGCAGGGAAGCACCGGACAGGGGGAGAAGTGGCTACACCTTC,CASREAPDRGRSGYTF
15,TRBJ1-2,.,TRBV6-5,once,TGTGCCAGCAGTTACTCGAGTCCGGGGGCGAGAGGCTACACCTTC,CASSYSSPGARGYTF
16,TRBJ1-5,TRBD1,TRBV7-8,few,TGTGCCAGCAGCTTAGTGGGACAGGGGGGTAATCAGCCCCAGCATTTT,CASSLVGQGGNQPQHF
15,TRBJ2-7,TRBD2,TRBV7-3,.,TGTGCCAGCAGCTTAACTATTAGCGGGAGTGGCGAGCAGTACTTC,CASSLTISGSGEQYF
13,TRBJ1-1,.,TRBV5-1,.,TGCGCCAGCAGCGAGGCTTCGGTCACTGAAGCTTTCTTT,CASSEASVTEAFF
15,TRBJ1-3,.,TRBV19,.,TGTGCCAGTAGTATTTCGAAGAACCCCCAGAACACCATATATTTT,CASSISKNPQNTIYF
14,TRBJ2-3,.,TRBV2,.,TGTGCCAGCAGGACTACCCCTAGCACAGATACGCAGTATTTT,CASRTTPSTDTQYF
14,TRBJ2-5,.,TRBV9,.,TGTGCCAGCAGCGTAGAGTTTAGCCGGGAGACCCAGTACTTC,CASSVEFSRETQYF
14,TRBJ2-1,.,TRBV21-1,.,TGTGCCAGCAGCAAGGGGAGACTCTACAATGAGCAGTTCTTC,CASSKGRLYNEQFF
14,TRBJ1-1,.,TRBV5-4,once,TGTGCCAGCAGCTTATGGGAGTGGAACACTGAAGCTTTCTTT,CASSLWEWNTEAFF
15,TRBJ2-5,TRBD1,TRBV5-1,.,TGCGCCAGCATACCCTCGGGACAGGGGGCTGAGACCCAGTACTTC,CASIPSGQGAETQYF
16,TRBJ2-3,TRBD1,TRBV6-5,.,TGTGCCAGCAGTTCGGATACAGGGGGGTCGCCAGATACGCAGTATTTT,CASSSDTGGSPDTQYF
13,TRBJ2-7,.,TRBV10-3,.,TGTGCCATCAGTGAAAGGCAGGGCAGCGAGCAGTACTTC,CAISERQGSEQYF
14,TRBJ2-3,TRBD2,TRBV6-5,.,TGTGCCAGCAGTTTACTCCCGGGGGGGGATACGCAGTATTTT,CASSLLPGGDTQYF
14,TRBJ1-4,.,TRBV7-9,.,TGTGCCAGCAGCCCCCGCAGCGTCAATGAAAAACTGTTTTTT,CASSPRSVNEKLFF
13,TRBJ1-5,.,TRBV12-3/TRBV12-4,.,TGTGCCAGCAGTTTTTCAGGGGATCAGCCCCAGCATTTT,CASSFSGDQPQHF
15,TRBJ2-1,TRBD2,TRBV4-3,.,TGCGCCAGCAGCCAAGGGACTAGCGGGTACAATGAGCAGTTCTTC,CASSQGTSGYNEQFF